The subject of this entry is one TCR beta chain. No antigen is known for it. TCRdb's copy holds only in-frame clones and misses some; the assay was immunoSEQ multiplex PCR. Counted here are about 71,000 clones, roughly 78% occurring once; the ten biggest clones make up roughly 5.4%. This record comes from a study of OX40 agonist ivuxolimab in advanced cancers. V lost 0 bases and J 6 bases, leaving 7 bases between the germline ends. From germline, CDR1 is MDHEN and CDR2 SYDVKM. The CDR3 spans 13 residues. Study-wide results and limits: Within 6 weeks, CD4+ and CD8+ blood T cells expanded clonally at 0.1 to 3.0 mg/kg.

The chain is built from TRBV28 and TRBJ2-3; no definite D call. This material consisted of CD4+ or CD8+ T cells sorted from blood, taken in a trial of the OX40 agonist ivuxolimab. This sequence originates from an adult with an advanced solid tumor such as melanoma, head and neck, liver or kidney cancer. The DNA of the CDR3 is TGTGCCAGCAGTTTATGGGTGGGGGATACGCAGTATTTT. This codes for CASSLWVGDTQYF.